A single sample is the source of the 28 T cell receptor beta chains below, sequenced in a study of CD8 T cells in ankylosing spondylitis. Each CDR3 protein is one row after TCRdb ran MiXCR on the 5' RACE reads. The table has 150,000 to 200,000 distinct CDR3 sequences, over 10% seen once. The sample comprised blood, either unsorted or a sorted T cell fraction (not recorded which). Receptors were obtained from a male donor with ankylosing spondylitis or in good health (not recorded which).

This clonotype was counted a few times. The rearrangement links TRBV6-5 to TRBJ2-5, with 9 bases matching TRBD1. From germline, CDR1 is MNHEY and CDR2 SVGAGI. The trim removed 4 bases at V and 2 bases at J, leaving 5 bases unmatched. The CDR3 totals 15 residues. CDR3 protein: CASSSGQGRQETQYF. CDR3 in DNA: TGTGCCAGCAGTTCCGGACAGGGGAGGCAAGAGACCCAGTACTTC.

This chain connects TRBV27 to TRBJ1-1; 10 bases fit TRBD1. The CDR3 consists of 14 residues. Trimming at V came to 5 bases and at J to 6 bases, leaving 6 bases not matched to a gene. Germline loops: CDR1 MNHEY, CDR2 SMNVEV (reference sequence). The CDR3 region has the DNA TGTGCCAGCAGTGAGGGACAGGGGAGGGCTGAAGCTTTCTTT. Amino acids: CASSEGQGRAEAFF.

The CDR3 loop reads CSAAGTAIAETQYF. The DNA of the CDR3 is TGCAGCGCCGCCGGGACAGCGATTGCGGAGACCCAGTACTTC. The chain employs TRBV29-1 and TRBJ2-5, with TRBD1 identical over 7 bases. The CDR3 length is 14 residues. V was clipped by 7 bases and J by 5 bases; unmatched bases: 13. Germline V lookup: CDR1 SQVTM, CDR2 ANQGSEA.

The chain carries TRBV2 and TRBJ1-1, with TRBD1 matching over 7 bases. The CDR3 runs 13 residues. Trimming cost V 8 bases and J 3 bases; bases outside gene matches: 6. Germline CDR1 reads SNHLY; CDR2 reads FYNNEI. DNA for the CDR3: TGTGCCAGCGCGAGACAGGGCGACACTGAAGCTTTCTTT. Translating it yields CASARQGDTEAFF.

This chain joins TRBV3-1 and TRBJ2-7; tentatively, D is TRBD1 (5 bases). The V end was cut by 0 bases, the J end by 2 bases, with 11 bases between. This CDR3 has 15 amino acids. Germline V gene data show CDR1 as LGHDT and CDR2 as YNNKEL (reference sequence). CDR3 region: CASSQDHYRPYEQYF. The CDR3 bases are TGTGCCAGCAGCCAAGATCATTACAGGCCCTACGAGCAGTACTTC.

The table lists this clonotype with a few counts. The chain employs TRBV20-1 and TRBJ2-1; D perhaps matches TRBD2 (5 bases). The CDR3 sequence is 14 residues long. Trimming left V 6 bases short and J 3 bases short, with 15 bases between. CDR1 DFQATT and CDR2 SNEGSKA come from the germline V gene (reference sequence). CDR3 sequence: CSARTRDFYNEQFF. The CDR3 region has the DNA TGCAGTGCCAGGACCCGGGATTTCTACAATGAGCAGTTCTTC.

This clonotype was picked up a small number of times. The CDR3 is CASSPTSGGARDTQYF. CDR3 in DNA: TGTGCCAGCAGCCCAACTAGCGGGGGGGCTAGAGATACGCAGTATTTT. The J gene is TRBJ2-3, the V gene TRBV5-6, with 13 bases fitting TRBD2. The J segment lost 5 bases and the V segment lost 4 bases, leaving 7 bases of the junction unmatched. CDR1 and CDR2 from the germline V gene are SGHDT and YYEEEE. CDR3 length: 16 residues.

This clonotype was counted a single time. The CDR3: CASSETGLAADTQYF. The DNA for the CDR3 is TGTGCCAGCAGCGAGACGGGACTAGCAGCAGATACGCAGTATTTT. The chain is built from TRBV9 and TRBJ2-3, with TRBD2 identical over 9 bases. The CDR3 contains 15 residues. The V segment lost 3 bases and the J segment 4 bases; nucleotides outside the gene matches: 6. Germline-derived CDR1 and CDR2 are SGDLS and YYNGEE.

This clonotype was recorded a few times. This sequence joins TRBV25-1 and TRBJ2-7; the D call may be TRBD1 or TRBD2 (6 bases each). The CDR3 contains 14 residues. With 2 bases removed from V and 3 bases from J, the gap between germline ends came to 11 bases. Per germline, CDR1 MGHDK and CDR2 SYGVNS. CDR3 in amino acids: CASSERGGGYEQYF. DNA of the CDR3: TGTGCCAGCAGTGAAAGAGGAGGGGGCTACGAGCAGTACTTC.

The chain links TRBV2 to TRBJ1-1, with D uncertain. Germline assignment: CDR1 SNHLY and CDR2 FYNNEI. V lost 5 bases to trimming and J lost 7 bases, with 14 bases between them. CDR3 length: 13 amino acids. The CDR3 nucleotides read TGTGCCAGCAGTTACCTGCCTGGGAATGAAGCTTTCTTT. As protein: CASSYLPGNEAFF.

Ten or more counts support this clonotype. The chain couples TRBV10-3 to TRBJ1-2; TRBD1 matches 7 bases. Germline CDR1 is ENHRY and CDR2 is SYGVKD. The V and J ends lost 4 bases and 7 bases, in that order; junction bases with no gene match: 6. The CDR3 spans 13 residues. CDR3 sequence reads: CAISGEGGAGYTF. The CDR3 nucleotides read TGTGCCATCAGTGGCGAAGGGGGCGCTGGCTACACCTTC.

This clonotype came up a few times. V usage is TRBV10-2 and J usage is TRBJ2-3, with D possibly being TRBD1 or TRBD2 (6 bases each). Trimming took off 5 bases at V and 2 bases at J, with 14 bases between the two ends. Looked up from germline, CDR1 is WSHSY and CDR2 is SAAADI. The CDR3 runs to 15 residues. CDR3 bases: TGCGCCAGCAGTTCCCAACCGGGGGCCACAGATACGCAGTATTTT. It codes for CASSSQPGATDTQYF.

J is TRBJ2-1 and V is TRBV30; a weak D match, TRBD2 (6 bases). This CDR3 contains 15 residues. Germline values: CDR1 GTSNPN, CDR2 SVGIG (reference sequence). Trimming removed 2 bases from V and 0 bases from J, with 11 bases in between. The CDR3 bases are TGTGCCTGGAGTCCGGGAGAAAACTCCTACAATGAGCAGTTCTTC. Encoded protein: CAWSPGENSYNEQFF.

This chain connects TRBV7-8 to TRBJ2-2; D ambiguous. Trimming stripped 8 bases from V and 2 bases from J, with 18 bases between. The CDR3 is 16 amino acids. In germline, CDR1 is SGHVS, CDR2 FQNEAQ. The CDR3 reads CASGAAVHTNTGELFF. The CDR3 DNA follows: TGTGCCAGCGGCGCGGCGGTGCATACAAACACCGGGGAGCTGTTTTTT. The whole variable domain, remainder taken from reference TRBV7-8 and TRBJ2-2, is GAGVSQSPRYKVAKRGQDVALRCDPISGHVSLFWYQQALGQGPEFLTYFQNEAQLDKSGLPSDRFFAERPEGSVSTLKIQRTQQEDSAVYLCASGAAVHTNTGELFFGEGSRLTVL.

There are a few counts of this clonotype. The chain uses TRBV11-2 and TRBJ2-1; a possible D gene is TRBD2 (6 bases). CDR3 size: 16 residues. V was trimmed by 1 base and J by 2 bases, leaving 12 bases between them. Germline V lookup: CDR1 SGHAT, CDR2 FQNNGV. CDR3 in amino acids: CASSLAPGATYNEQFF. The CDR3, as DNA: TGTGCCAGCAGCTTAGCTCCGGGAGCGACCTACAATGAGCAGTTCTTC.

The rearrangement joins TRBV30 to TRBJ2-7; a possible D gene is TRBD1 (5 bases). CDR3 length: 13 residues. Trimming left V 3 bases short and J 1 base short, with 10 bases between. Germline CDR1 GTSNPN, CDR2 SVGIG (reference sequence). DNA of the CDR3: TGTGCCTGGAGGATACAGGAGTCCTACGAGCAGTACTTC. Protein sequence: CAWRIQESYEQYF. The full variable domain, rest sourced from reference TRBV30 and TRBJ2-7, is SQTIHQWPATLVQPVGSPLSLECTVEGTSNPNLYWYRQAAGRGLQLLFYSVGIGQISSEVPQNLSASRPQDRQFILSSKKLLLSDSGFYLCAWRIQESYEQYFGPGTRLTVT.

This chain connects TRBV24-1 to TRBJ2-3, with TRBD1 matching 10 bases. The V segment lost 2 bases and the J segment 2 bases; nucleotides outside the gene matches: 6. Germline V gene lookup returns CDR1 KGHDR and CDR2 SFDVKD. CDR3 length equals 17 residues. The CDR3 bases are TGTGCCACCAGTGATTCGCCAGGGACAGGGGTCACAGATACGCAGTATTTT. Its translation is CATSDSPGTGVTDTQYF.

The V gene is TRBV7-9, the J gene TRBJ2-5, with TRBD2 as a possible D gene (7 bases). Per the germline V gene, CDR1 is SEHNR and CDR2 is FQNEAQ (reference sequence). V was pared by 5 bases and J by 5 bases, with 15 bases between. CDR3 length: 14 amino acids. CDR3 in amino acids: CASSPIGGRETQYF. CDR3 coding DNA: TGTGCCAGCAGCCCGATCGGGGGGCGGGAGACCCAGTACTTC.

V and J are TRBV5-1 and TRBJ2-7, with 10 bases aligning to TRBD1. This CDR3 is built from 14 residues. Germline V gives CDR1 SGHRS, CDR2 YFSETQ. The trim removed 4 bases at V and 7 bases at J, leaving 8 bases unmatched. The CDR3 here is CASSPRQGANEQYF. In DNA, the CDR3 is TGCGCCAGCAGCCCCAGACAGGGGGCAAATGAGCAGTACTTC.

This clonotype showed up just a few times. The V gene is TRBV7-9, the J gene TRBJ2-7; perhaps TRBD1 as D (6 bases). The length of the CDR3 is 15 residues. The V end lost 1 base, the J end lost 3 bases, and 13 bases lay between the germline ends. Germline V gene data show CDR1 as SEHNR and CDR2 as FQNEAQ (reference sequence). CDR3 protein: CASSLGRTVDYEQYF. The CDR3, as DNA: TGTGCCAGCAGCTTAGGGCGGACAGTGGACTACGAGCAGTACTTC.

At least ten counts were recorded for this clonotype. V is TRBV5-1 and J is TRBJ2-1; D could derive from TRBD1 or TRBD2 (5 bases each). V lost 5 bases and J lost 6, with 9 bases in between. CDR3 size: 12 residues. Germline-derived CDR1 and CDR2 are SGHRS and YFSETQ. The CDR3 reads CASRWGSNEQFF. For the CDR3, the DNA is TGCGCCAGCAGGTGGGGGAGCAATGAGCAGTTCTTC.

This clonotype has a handful of counts. This chain uses TRBV5-1 with TRBJ2-1, with TRBD2 matching 10 bases. Germline V lookup: CDR1 SGHRS, CDR2 YFSETQ. The V segment lost 7 bases and the J segment 6 bases; nucleotides outside the gene matches: 7. The length of the CDR3 is 14 residues. The CDR3 region has the DNA TGCGCCAGCGGGATAGCGGGGGGCTCCAATGAGCAGTTCTTC. Encoded protein: CASGIAGGSNEQFF.

The chain is built from TRBV6-1 and TRBJ2-7, with no clear D. The CDR3 length is 12 residues. The germline V gene encodes CDR1 MNHNS and CDR2 SASEGT. With 6 bases removed from V and 4 bases from J, the gap between germline ends came to 10 bases. The CDR3 loop reads CASSGDAYEQYF. The DNA of the CDR3 is TGTGCCAGCAGCGGTGACGCTTACGAGCAGTACTTC.

This clonotype was observed a handful of times. DNA for the CDR3: TGTGCCAGCAGTTTGGGGCAGGGTATATTCGCTTTCTTT. Translated, it gives CASSLGQGIFAFF. V gene TRBV12-3 or TRBV12-4 combines with J gene TRBJ1-1; maybe TRBD1 (5 bases). The V and J ends lost 3 bases and 11 bases respectively, with 16 bases between them. This CDR3 region has 13 residues.

V and J are TRBV20-1 and TRBJ2-7, with D perhaps assigned TRBD1 or TRBD2 (5 bases each). V was cut by 3 bases and J by 4 bases, with 16 bases left in between. Germline assignment: CDR1 DFQATT and CDR2 SNEGSKA (reference sequence). The CDR3 extends over 14 amino acids. CDR3 nucleotides: TGCAGTGCTAGTGGTTCCGGGACCCCGTACGAGCAGTACTTC. Its translation: CSASGSGTPYEQYF.

This clonotype was detected a few times. The J gene is TRBJ2-7, the V gene TRBV27, with D possibly TRBD2 on 5 matching bases. The CDR3 length is 14 residues. The V end lost 3 bases, the J end lost 5 bases, and 14 bases lay between the germline ends. Germline lookup yields CDR1 MNHEY and CDR2 SMNVEV (reference sequence). The CDR3 coding sequence is TGTGCCAGCAGTTTTGGGAGCCCTTCGAACGAGCAGTACTTC. It codes for CASSFGSPSNEQYF.

This clonotype was seen only once. V usage is TRBV2 and J usage is TRBJ2-1; TRBD1 might be the D (5 bases). The CDR3 has 15 amino acids. Trimming took 7 bases from V and 0 from J, leaving 13 bases between them. Germline V lookup: CDR1 SNHLY, CDR2 FYNNEI. CDR3 residues: CASNLDKSSYNEQFF. The DNA for the CDR3 is TGTGCCAGCAACTTGGACAAGAGCTCCTACAATGAGCAGTTCTTC.

This clonotype showed up just a few times. The chain uses TRBV4-1 and TRBJ2-3; D not certain. Trimming removed 0 bases from V and 2 bases from J, with 15 bases in between. Germline V CDR1 and CDR2: MGHRA, YSYEKL. The CDR3 runs 17 residues. DNA of the CDR3: TGCGCCAGCAGCCAAGATAAAGAGGCAGGTTTCACAGATACGCAGTATTTT. It codes for CASSQDKEAGFTDTQYF.